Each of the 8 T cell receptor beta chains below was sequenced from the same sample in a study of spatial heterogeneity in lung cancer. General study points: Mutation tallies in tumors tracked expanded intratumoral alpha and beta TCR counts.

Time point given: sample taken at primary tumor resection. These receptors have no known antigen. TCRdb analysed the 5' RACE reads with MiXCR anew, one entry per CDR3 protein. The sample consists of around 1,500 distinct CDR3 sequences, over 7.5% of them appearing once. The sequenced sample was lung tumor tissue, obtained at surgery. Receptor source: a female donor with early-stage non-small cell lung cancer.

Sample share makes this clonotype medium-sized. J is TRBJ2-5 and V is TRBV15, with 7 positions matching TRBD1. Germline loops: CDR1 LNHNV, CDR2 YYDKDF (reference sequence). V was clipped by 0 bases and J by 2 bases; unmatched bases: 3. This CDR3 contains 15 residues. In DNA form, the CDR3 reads TGTGCCACCAGCAGAGATTTGGGACAGCAAGAGACCCAGTACTTC. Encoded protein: CATSRDLGQQETQYF. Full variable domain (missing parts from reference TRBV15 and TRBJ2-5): DAMVIQNPRYQVTQFGKPVTLSCSQTLNHNVMYWYQQKSSQAPKLLFHYYDKDFNNEADTPDNFQSRRPNTSFCFLDIRSPGLGDTAMYLCATSRDLGQQETQYFGPGTRLLVL.

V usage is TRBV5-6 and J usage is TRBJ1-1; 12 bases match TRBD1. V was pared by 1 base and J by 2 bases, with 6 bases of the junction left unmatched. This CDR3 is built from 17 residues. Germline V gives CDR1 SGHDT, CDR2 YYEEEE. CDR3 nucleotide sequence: TGTGCCAGCAGCTTGACGGGACAGGGGGCCGTAAACACTGAAGCTTTCTTT. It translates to CASSLTGQGAVNTEAFF. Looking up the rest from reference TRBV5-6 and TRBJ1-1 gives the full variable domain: DAGVTQSPTHLIKTRGQQVTLRCSPKSGHDTVSWYQQALGQGPQFIFQYYEEEERQRGNFPDRFSGHQFPNYSSELNVNALLLGDSALYLCASSLTGQGAVNTEAFFGQGTRLTVV.

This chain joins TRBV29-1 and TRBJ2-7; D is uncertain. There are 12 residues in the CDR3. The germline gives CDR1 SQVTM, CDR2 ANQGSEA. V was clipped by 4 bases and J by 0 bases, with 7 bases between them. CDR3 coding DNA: TGCAGCGTTGGTCAGCGCTCCTACGAGCAGTACTTC. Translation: CSVGQRSYEQYF.

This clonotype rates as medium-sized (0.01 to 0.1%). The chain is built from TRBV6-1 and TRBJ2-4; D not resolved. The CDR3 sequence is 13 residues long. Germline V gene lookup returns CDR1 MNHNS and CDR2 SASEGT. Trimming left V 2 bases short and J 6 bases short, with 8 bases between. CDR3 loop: CASSENAANIQYF. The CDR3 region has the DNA TGTGCCAGCAGTGAAAATGCGGCAAACATTCAGTACTTC.

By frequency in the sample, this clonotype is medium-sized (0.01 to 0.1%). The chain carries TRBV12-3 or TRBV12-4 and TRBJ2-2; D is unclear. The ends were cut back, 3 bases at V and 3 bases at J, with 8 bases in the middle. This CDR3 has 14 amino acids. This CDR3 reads CASSLPTDTGELFF. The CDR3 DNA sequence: TGTGCCAGCAGTTTGCCGACGGACACCGGGGAGCTGTTTTTT.

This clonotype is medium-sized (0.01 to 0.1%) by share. CDR3 nucleotide sequence: TGTGCCAGCAGTCGGAATCAACCCGGGAACATTCAGTACTTC. Translated, it gives CASSRNQPGNIQYF. This rearrangement joins TRBV11-1 to TRBJ2-4; D gene uncertain. The V gene lost 6 bases and the J gene lost 7 bases, with 16 bases spanning the gap. The CDR3 spans 14 residues. Germline CDR1 SGHAT, CDR2 FQDESV (reference sequence). Full variable domain (rest looked up from reference TRBV11-1 and TRBJ2-4): EAEVAQSPRYKITEKSQAVAFWCDPISGHATLYWYRQILGQGPELLVQFQDESVVDDSQLPKDRFSAERLKGVDSTLKIQPAELGDSAMYLCASSRNQPGNIQYFGAGTRLSVL.

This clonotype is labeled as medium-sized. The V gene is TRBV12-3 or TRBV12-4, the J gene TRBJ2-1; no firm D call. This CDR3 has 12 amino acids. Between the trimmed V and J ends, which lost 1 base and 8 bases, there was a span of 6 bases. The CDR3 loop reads CASSLDLYEQFF. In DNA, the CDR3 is TGTGCCAGCAGTTTAGACCTCTATGAGCAGTTCTTC.

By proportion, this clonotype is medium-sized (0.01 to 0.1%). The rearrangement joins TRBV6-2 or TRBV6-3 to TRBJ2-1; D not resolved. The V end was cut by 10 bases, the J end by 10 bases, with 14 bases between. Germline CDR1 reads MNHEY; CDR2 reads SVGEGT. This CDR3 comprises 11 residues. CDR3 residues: CATSPTREQFF. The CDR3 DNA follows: TGTGCCACGTCACCCACCCGCGAGCAGTTCTTC.